Listed below are T cell receptor beta chains from one sample, sequenced in a study of tumor-infiltrating lymphocytes in oesophageal squamous cell carcinoma. TCRdb analysed the PCR reads with MiXCR anew, one entry per CDR3 protein. The table records just under 20,000 distinct CDR3 sequences, 40% to 50% of them present only once. Sequences were obtained from esophageal tumor tissue. Receptors were obtained from a male donor with esophageal squamous cell carcinoma. CDR3s include the opening cysteine and the closing phenylalanine or tryptophan. Fields, in order: V gene, clone size, D gene, J gene, CDR3 DNA, CDR3 protein. A D gene is named only where the DNA matches it firmly. Expanded clones get a size class; other rows say once, few or many, or leave the size out.

>TRBV6-1|-|TRBD2|TRBJ2-5
TGTGCCATCGAGCGGGAGAGGGGGGAGACCCAGTACTTC
CAIERERGETQYF
>TRBV14|few|-|TRBJ2-7
TGTGCCAGCAGTCAGGGGGGTTACGAGCAGTACTTC
CASSQGGYEQYF
>TRBV12-3/TRBV12-4|-|-|TRBJ2-7
TGTGCCAGCAGTCCCAGGGTAAGGTCCTACGAGCAGTACTTC
CASSPRVRSYEQYF
>TRBV7-2|-|-|TRBJ1-2
TGTGCCAGCACCCCTCGTGCTAACTATGGCTACACCTTC
CASTPRANYGYTF
>TRBV6-5|-|-|TRBJ1-1
TGTGCCAGCAGTTACCCCCCCGCGGGTGAAGCTTTCTTT
CASSYPPAGEAFF
>TRBV7-3|-|TRBD1|TRBJ2-7
TGTGCCAGCAGCTTTGGTCCCTACCATCGGGACAGTTACAATGAGCAGTACTTC
CASSFGPYHRDSYNEQYF
>TRBV27|medium-sized|TRBD1|TRBJ2-1
TGTGCCAGCGTCAACAGGGGTCTTACCTTCAATGAGCAGTTCTTC
CASVNRGLTFNEQFF
>TRBV18|many|-|TRBJ2-1
TGTGCCAGCTCACCACCGAAAGGTAGGGGTTCGTACAATGAGCAGTTCTTC
CASSPPKGRGSYNEQFF
>TRBV5-1|many|TRBD1|TRBJ1-1
TGCGCCAGCAGCCCTGGGACAGAGAACACTGAAGCTTTCTTT
CASSPGTENTEAFF
>TRBV28|-|-|TRBJ2-3
TGTGCCAGCAGTTCCCCCTCTAGCACAGATACGCAGTATTTT
CASSSPSSTDTQYF
>TRBV7-4|-|-|TRBJ2-4
TGTGCCAGCAGCTCACAGGGTGCGGATAATTCACCCCTCCACTTC
CASSSQGADNSPLHF
>TRBV6-2/TRBV6-3|-|TRBD2|TRBJ2-5
TGTGCCAGCTTGGGAGGGTCTCACGGAGAGACCCAGTACTTC
CASLGGSHGETQYF
>TRBV15|-|-|TRBJ2-1
TGTGCCACCAGCAGAGACCCGGGAGTAGGCAATGAGCAGTTCTTC
CATSRDPGVGNEQFF
>TRBV7-2|many|-|TRBJ2-2
TGTGCCAGCAGCTTAGGGGCAGGCCCGGCCGGGGAGCTGTTTTTT
CASSLGAGPAGELFF
>TRBV12-3/TRBV12-4|few|TRBD2|TRBJ2-1
TGTGCCAGCAGTAGTAGCGGGTTCTTCGGCAATGAGCAGTTCTTC
CASSSSGFFGNEQFF
>TRBV7-2|medium-sized|-|TRBJ2-5
TGTGCCAGCAGCTTAGCAGCCACCCAAGAGACCCAGTACTTC
CASSLAATQETQYF
>TRBV27|many|TRBD2|TRBJ2-1
TGTGCCAGCAGTAAGCTAGCGGGAGGGCACAATGAGCAGTTCTTC
CASSKLAGGHNEQFF
>TRBV4-1|many|-|TRBJ1-4
TGCGCCAGCAGCCAAGATAGGGGAAAACTGTTTTTT
CASSQDRGKLFF
>TRBV24-1|many|TRBD1|TRBJ2-1
TGTGCCACCAGTGATTTCCTACGGACAGGGGTAAATGAGCAGTTCTTC
CATSDFLRTGVNEQFF
>TRBV6-1|-|-|TRBJ2-7
TGTGCCAGCAGTGAAAACGGGATACAAGCCAACGAGCAGTACTTC
CASSENGIQANEQYF
>TRBV10-3|many|TRBD1|TRBJ2-5
TGTGCCATCAGTGAGGAACCGGGACAGGGTCGGGGATCTCTAGAGACCCAGTACTTC
CAISEEPGQGRGSLETQYF
>TRBV7-9|-|TRBD1|TRBJ2-4
TGTGCCAGCAGACGACAGGGGTACAATGAGCAGTACTTC
CASRRQGYNEQYF
>TRBV7-5|many|-|TRBJ2-7
-
CISVPEAPPDRGYREQYF
>TRBV4-1|many|-|TRBJ1-1
TGCGCCAGCAGCCAAGGTTTCCGCACTGAAGCTTTCTTT
CASSQGFRTEAFF
>TRBV4-3|few|-|TRBJ1-5
TGCGCCAGCAGCCAAGAAGGAGGGGTAGGGCAGCCCCAGCATTTT
CASSQEGGVGQPQHF
>TRBV7-6|-|TRBD2|TRBJ2-3
TGTGCCAGCAGCTTAACCCCCCGCCTAGCGGGAGGGCTTGATACGCAGTATTTT
CASSLTPRLAGGLDTQYF
>TRBV10-2|many|TRBD2|TRBJ2-7
TGCGCCAGCCAAACTAGCGGGGGGGATAGCGAGCAGTACTTC
CASQTSGGDSEQYF
>TRBV7-3|-|-|TRBJ2-7
TGTGCCAGCAGTGACAGAGCCTACGAGCAGTACTTC
CASSDRAYEQYF
>TRBV19|-|-|TRBJ2-1
TGTGCCAGTAGTAGGGCCTGGATCTACCCTAACTTTGACAATGAGCAGTTCTTC
CASSRAWIYPNFDNEQFF
>TRBV7-6|-|-|TRBJ1-2
TGTGCCAGCCGCCGGGGACAAGGCTACACCTTC
CASRRGQGYTF
>TRBV19|-|-|TRBJ2-2
TGTGCCTCAGACGGGTCCAATCGACCCGGGGAGCTGTTTTTT
CASDGSNRPGELFF
>TRBV28|-|TRBD1|TRBJ2-7
TGTGCCAGCATTCCCGGGACAGGGACCTACGAGCAGTACTTC
CASIPGTGTYEQYF
>TRBV7-2|-|-|TRBJ2-5
TGTGCCAGCAGCCCCGGTTCAACACGTGGGACCCAGTACTTC
CASSPGSTRGTQYF
>TRBV7-8|-|TRBD1|TRBJ1-1
TGTGCCAGCAGCTGGGACAGGGGGACAACTGAAGCTTTCTTT
CASSWDRGTTEAFF
>TRBV11-2|many|-|TRBJ2-3
TGTGCCAGCAGCTTAGTGGCGGGTACGCAGTATTTT
CASSLVAGTQYF
>TRBV6-2/TRBV6-3|-|-|TRBJ1-4
TGTGCCAGCAGTGGAGGCCCAGGGCGGAATGAAAAACTGTTTTTT
CASSGGPGRNEKLFF
>TRBV7-9|-|TRBD2|TRBJ2-1
TGTGCCAGCAGCTTAACGGGACTAGCGGAAGAGCAGTTCTTC
CASSLTGLAEEQFF
>TRBV7-8|-|-|TRBJ2-2
TGTGCCAGCAGCTTAGTCGAGGGAGGGAACACCGGGGAGCTGTTTTTT
CASSLVEGGNTGELFF
>TRBV24-1|many|TRBD1|TRBJ1-1
TGTGCCACCAGTGACACCGGGACAGGAGGTACTGAAGCTTTCTTT
CATSDTGTGGTEAFF
>TRBV12-3/TRBV12-4|once|-|TRBJ1-1
TGTGCCAGCACCCCAACGGGAGGAAACACTGAAGCTTTCTTT
CASTPTGGNTEAFF
>TRBV7-9|medium-sized|-|TRBJ2-3
TGTGCCAGCAGCAAATACATAGAGACAGATACGCAGTATTTT
CASSKYIETDTQYF
>TRBV7-2|-|-|TRBJ2-5
TGTGCCAGCAGCTTAGCTGGGCCGGAGACCCAGTACTTC
CASSLAGPETQYF
>TRBV7-2|-|TRBD2|TRBJ2-3
TGTGCCAGCAGCTTAGAGCGGGAGTCCTACGAGCAGTATTTT
CASSLERESYEQYF
>TRBV24-1|-|-|TRBJ2-5
TGTGCCACCAGTGATTTGCAGTTTGGGGGGAGGGAGACCCAGTACTTC
CATSDLQFGGRETQYF
>TRBV5-6|few|-|TRBJ2-7
TGTGCCAGCAGCTTGTGGAAGTACAATGAGCAGTACTTC
CASSLWKYNEQYF
>TRBV7-6|many|-|TRBJ2-7
TGTGCCAGCAGCAGGCGGGATTACAATGAGCAGTACTTC
CASSRRDYNEQYF
>TRBV7-9|many|TRBD1|TRBJ1-4
TGTGCCAGCAGCAACGGACAGGGGGCCACTAATGAAAAACTGTTTTTT
CASSNGQGATNEKLFF
>TRBV9|-|TRBD2|TRBJ2-7
TGTGCCAGCAGCCCAGCGGGGGAAGGGTACGAGCAGTACTTC
CASSPAGEGYEQYF
>TRBV7-2|-|-|TRBJ2-5
TGTGCCAGCAGCTTAGCTCAGGGTTGGTACAATGAGCAGTACTTC
CASSLAQGWYNEQYF
>TRBV20-1|few|TRBD1|TRBJ1-2
TGCAGTGCTAGAGATTTGGATGGGGACAGGAATGGCTACACCTTC
CSARDLDGDRNGYTF
>TRBV12-5|many|-|TRBJ2-1
TGTGCTAGTGGTAGGGGGTGGAATGAGCAGTTCTTC
CASGRGWNEQFF
>TRBV11-2|many|TRBD2|TRBJ2-3
TGTGCCAGCAGCTTAGCGGCTAGCGGGGGGGCAGCAGATACGCAGTATTTT
CASSLAASGGAADTQYF
>TRBV20-1|few|-|TRBJ2-7
TGCAGTGCTAGAAAACAAGACTCCTACGAGCAGTACTTC
CSARKQDSYEQYF